This record concerns one TCR beta chain sequence. The CDR3 contains 14 residues. Losses at the gene ends were 6 bases for V and 0 bases for J; bases not matched to a gene: 4. CDR1 is SGHNT, CDR2 YENEEA, per germline. Treatment defined: preoperative locoregional IRX-2 cytokine immunotherapy. Preoperative locoregional IRX-2 cytokine immunotherapy was tested in the phase Ib source study. Only in-frame clones appear in the TCRdb table, and some are missing; sequencing was by immunoSEQ multiplex PCR. The repertoire consists of 450 to 650 clones, with approximately 80% occurring once and the leading ten covering roughly a tenth. This record belongs to a study of preoperative IRX-2 immunotherapy in early breast cancer.

The rearrangement joins TRBV11-3 to TRBJ1-2; 7 positions agree with TRBD1. Sequences were derived from tumor tissue, sampled after IRX-2 immunotherapy. This TCR was recovered from a human donor with breast cancer. CDR3 loop: CASSLQGPNYGYTF. CDR3 coding DNA: TGTGCCAGCAGTCTACAGGGGCCTAACTATGGCTACACCTTC.